This T cell receptor beta chain was sequenced for a study of blood T cell repertoires in COVID-19. Measured with immunoSEQ multiplex PCR; TCRdb has only the in-frame clones, and not every one. The sample lists around 190,000 clones; approximately 81% were seen once. J lost 0 bases, V lost 6 bases, and 4 bases had no gene match. The CDR3 is made up of 14 amino acids. Germline V gene lookup returns CDR1 MDHEN and CDR2 SYDVKM. The chain carries TRBV28 and TRBJ1-2; 7 bases agree with TRBD1. Sequencing was carried out using peripheral blood. The sequence derives from a woman of 80 years or more with acute or convalescent COVID-19. For the CDR3, the DNA is TGTGCCAGCAGAGGGACAGATCCTAACTATGGCTACACCTTC. As protein: CASRGTDPNYGYTF.